The clone carrying this TCR beta chain was counted only a few times. Its antigen is undetermined. The data belong to a study of shared clonotypes between healthy human individuals. For the study at large: Donors were a couple of women and three men aged 18 to 49. Study-wide points: The study sampled only blood, and tissue repertoires likely differ.

It was at deep level that the assay was run. Some clones are missing from TCRdb's copy, which holds only in-frame ones; the method was immunoSEQ multiplex PCR. There are 2 million to 3 million clones in the sample; approximately 94% occur only once, and 0.11% to 0.15% lies in the top ten. Division of CD4+ cells produced a CD45RA+ naive subset and a CD45RA-negative memory subset. The V and J ends lost 4 bases and 4 bases, in that order; junction bases with no gene match: 5. The CDR3 is made up of 14 amino acids. From germline, CDR1 is SGHNT and CDR2 YENEEA. The specimen was naive CD4+ T cells sorted from blood. As to subset: CD45RA+ positively selected. This TCR derives from a man younger than 35 in good health. V and J are TRBV11-3 and TRBJ1-1, with TRBD1 matching over 8 bases. The CDR3 here is CASSSGQGSTEAFF. Written as DNA, the CDR3 is TGTGCCAGCAGCTCCGGACAGGGAAGCACTGAAGCTTTCTTT.